This T cell receptor beta chain was sequenced during a study of CD8+ T cells in alopecia areata. Study overall: A 6-month off-drug phase came after tofacitinib, which had lasted 6 to 18 months. Findings of the study overall: Lesional tissue from the scalp (especially in alopecia totalis/universalis) showed higher clonality than normal scalp. Among the top 100, expanded CD8+ clones were significantly decreased by tofacitinib, as was scalp clonality.

This CDR3 is built from 12 residues. V lost 5 bases and J lost 13, with 14 bases in between. Germline CDR1 and CDR2: LNHDA and SQIVND (reference sequence). As regards this clone: Its target is unknown.

Extraction of RNA preceded its reverse transcription into cDNA, which served as the sequencing template. Measured with immunoSEQ multiplex PCR; TCRdb has only the in-frame clones, and not every one. The table shows hundreds of thousands of clones, with more than 55% occurring only once. The treatment here: oral pan-JAK inhibitor, 5-10 mg twice daily. CD4+ and CD8+ T cells were sorted from PBMCs stained for CD3, CD4 and CD8. The material was CD4+ T cells sorted from blood, obtained at approximately week 42, from a patient treated with tofacitinib. The rearrangement joins TRBV19 to TRBJ2-2, with D possibly TRBD1 on 7 matching bases. This TCR was recovered from a human donor with alopecia areata. This chain's CDR3 is CASSPQGGVLFF. In DNA form, the CDR3 reads TGTGCCAGTAGTCCGCAGGGGGGCGTGCTGTTTTTT.